A single sample is the source of the 21 T cell receptor beta chains below, sequenced in a study of cytomegalovirus exposure and HLA in healthy donors. The PCR contained 60 Vbeta and 13 Jbeta primers. Here immunoSEQ multiplex PCR was the method, and the copy in TCRdb shows in-frame clones only, minus some. The table has about 120,000 clones, 74% seen once. The specimen was PBMCs. The receptors derive from a human donor in good health.

This clone came up many times. The rearrangement links TRBV4-1 to TRBJ1-1; TRBD1 matches at 9 bases. V trimming: 1 base; J trimming: 7 bases; junction bases outside the gene matches: 13. The CDR3 length is 17 residues. Germline V gene sequence: CDR1 MGHRA, CDR2 YSYEKL. The CDR3: CASSQAGGNRGPGEAFF. The DNA of the CDR3 is TGCGCCAGCAGCCAAGCCGGAGGAAACAGGGGGCCCGGTGAAGCTTTCTTT.

This clone was observed a single time. The J gene is TRBJ1-1, the V gene TRBV20-1; 7 bases align to TRBD1. V trimming: 5 bases; J trimming: 11 bases; junction bases outside the gene matches: 8. The CDR3 covers 11 residues. Germline loops: CDR1 DFQATT, CDR2 SNEGSKA (reference sequence). The CDR3 spells CSAFTGAGAFF. The CDR3 region has the DNA TGCAGTGCTTTTACAGGGGCCGGTGCTTTCTTT.

This chain connects TRBV5-1 to TRBJ1-4, with 10 positions matching TRBD1. Unmatched junction bases numbered 8, after V lost 4 bases and J lost 8 bases. This CDR3 contains 15 residues. Looked up from germline, CDR1 is SGHRS and CDR2 is YFSETQ. As DNA, the CDR3 is TGCGCCAGCAGCACATTGGGACAGGGGAACGAAAAACTGTTTTTT. Its translation: CASSTLGQGNEKLFF.

This clone was counted between two and nine times. The chain employs TRBV6-5 and TRBJ2-7; possibly TRBD2 for D (5 bases). Germline CDR1 and CDR2: MNHEY and SVGAGI. Trimming left V 2 bases short and J 2 bases short, with 10 bases between. The CDR3 is made up of 14 amino acids. In DNA form, the CDR3 reads TGTGCCAGCAGTTACGGAGGAGGAGCCTACGAGCAGTACTTC. This codes for CASSYGGGAYEQYF.

The CDR3 bases are TGTGCCAGCAGCCCGACAGGTAGAGGGGAGACCCAGTACTTC. As protein: CASSPTGRGETQYF. The chain carries TRBV11-2 and TRBJ2-5, with D perhaps TRBD1 (6 bases). Germline lookup yields CDR1 SGHAT and CDR2 FQNNGV. This CDR3 has 14 residues. The germline V and J ends were trimmed by 5 bases and 5 bases, with 15 bases remaining between them.

J is TRBJ2-1 and V is TRBV5-1; D is ambiguous. The CDR3 has 13 amino acids. The germline gives CDR1 SGHRS, CDR2 YFSETQ. The V end was cut by 0 bases, the J end by 6 bases, with 7 bases between. The CDR3 coding sequence is TGCGCCAGCAGCTTGGCGGTAATCAATGAGCAGTTCTTC. Translated: CASSLAVINEQFF.

This rearrangement joins TRBV27 to TRBJ2-1; TRBD2 matches at 10 bases. The CDR3 runs to 15 residues. Germline loops: CDR1 MNHEY, CDR2 SMNVEV (reference sequence). J lost 7 bases, V lost 6 bases, and 9 bases had no gene match. Written as DNA, the CDR3 is TGTGCCAGCAGAAGCGGGGGGGCCTCGCGGAATGAGCAGTTCTTC. Translated, it gives CASRSGGASRNEQFF.

This clone was detected a few times. The chain carries TRBV5-3 and TRBJ1-5; D remains ambiguous. TRBV5-3 is marked as an open reading frame, function uncertain. Trimming took off 2 bases at V and 3 bases at J, with 18 bases between the two ends. This CDR3 contains 17 residues. CDR3: CARSLSEGWLPNQPQHF. CDR3 bases: TGTGCCAGAAGCTTATCAGAGGGTTGGCTTCCCAATCAGCCCCAGCATTTT.

The CDR3 DNA follows: TGTGCCACGTGGGACAGGTCTAACTATGGCTACACCTTC. Residues: CATWDRSNYGYTF. The genes are TRBV6-5 and TRBJ1-2, with 8 bases that match TRBD1. V lost 10 bases to trimming and J lost 0 bases; unmatched junction nucleotides: 4. Germline lookup yields CDR1 MNHEY and CDR2 SVGAGI. The CDR3 loop spans 13 amino acids.

V usage is TRBV7-8 and J usage is TRBJ2-4; TRBD1 matches 12 bases. The germline V gene has CDR1 SGHVS and CDR2 FQNEAQ. This CDR3 contains 15 residues. V was pared by 4 bases and J by 6 bases, with 4 bases of the junction left unmatched. The CDR3 nucleotides read TGTGCCAGCAGCTCCCCGGGACAGGGGGCAAACATTCAGTACTTC. Amino acids: CASSSPGQGANIQYF.

This clone was recorded only once. V gene TRBV19 combines with J gene TRBJ1-2, with 7 bases matching TRBD1. J gave up 5 bases and V 7 bases, and 7 bases lay outside the gene matches. The CDR3 extends over 13 amino acids. Germline V gene lookup returns CDR1 LNHDA and CDR2 SQIVND (reference sequence). As DNA, the CDR3 is TGTGCCAGTACCGGGACAGCCATTTATGGCTACACCTTC. It translates to CASTGTAIYGYTF.

The table lists this clone with a count of one. The V and J genes are TRBV5-4 and TRBJ2-4; D unresolved. Germline assignment: CDR1 SGHNT and CDR2 YYREEE (reference sequence). V was trimmed by 1 base and J by 7 bases, leaving 15 bases between them. The CDR3 covers 15 residues. CDR3 nucleotides: TGTGCCAGCAGCTTGCCCGACACGGCATCCAACATTCAGTACTTC. Amino acid sequence: CASSLPDTASNIQYF. Looking up the rest from reference TRBV5-4 and TRBJ2-4 gives the full variable domain: ETGVTQSPTHLIKTRGQQVTLRCSSQSGHNTVSWYQQALGQGPQFIFQYYREEENGRGNFPPRFSGLQFPNYSSELNVNALELDDSALYLCASSLPDTASNIQYFGAGTRLSVL.

The rearrangement joins TRBV19 to TRBJ1-2; the D gene is possibly TRBD1 (6 bases). V was shortened by 4 bases and J by 8 bases, with 8 bases between the two germline ends. CDR3 length equals 11 residues. The germline CDR1 and CDR2 sequences are LNHDA and SQIVND (reference sequence). The CDR3 sequence is CASSRGGGYTF. CDR3 DNA sequence: TGTGCCAGTAGTAGAGGGGGAGGCTACACCTTC.

The rearrangement uses TRBV2 and TRBJ1-5, with no clear D. With 1 base removed from V and 5 bases from J, the gap between germline ends came to 12 bases. The CDR3 sequence is 15 residues long. Germline CDR1 SNHLY, CDR2 FYNNEI. The CDR3 sequence is CASSEGGRRHQPQHF. DNA of the CDR3: TGTGCCAGCAGTGAAGGAGGGAGGAGGCATCAGCCCCAGCATTTT. Variable domain in full (rest from reference TRBV2 and TRBJ1-5): EPEVTQTPSHQVTQMGQEVILRCVPISNHLYFYWYRQILGQKVEFLVSFYNNEISEKSEIFDDQFSVERPDGSNFTLKIRSTKLEDSAMYFCASSEGGRRHQPQHFGDGTRLSIL.

This clone turned up a few times. The rearrangement links TRBV7-2 to TRBJ2-5, with no clear D. TRBJ2-7 explains the end of the DNA better; the J call may be wrong. The length of the CDR3 is 12 residues. The germline V gene encodes CDR1 SGHTA and CDR2 FQGNSA. CDR3 sequence (DNA): TGTGCCAGCAGCTTAGCGGACTACGAGCAGTACTTC. Its translation is CASSLADYEQYF.

This clone has just one count. The rearrangement links TRBV10-2 to TRBJ2-7, with D perhaps matching TRBD1 (5 bases). The CDR3 is made up of 14 amino acids. Trimming shortened V by 5 bases and J by 4 bases, and 15 bases separated the two germline ends. Germline lookup yields CDR1 WSHSY and CDR2 SAAADI. The CDR3 coding sequence is TGCGCCAGCAGTCCAATTGCAGGGTATTACGAGCAGTACTTC. Protein: CASSPIAGYYEQYF.

The rearrangement joins TRBV7-9 to TRBJ2-7; the D gene is possibly TRBD1 (5 bases). V lost 0 bases and J 4 bases, leaving 13 bases between the germline ends. The CDR3 covers 15 residues. The germline gives CDR1 SEHNR, CDR2 FQNEAQ (reference sequence). Here the CDR3 reads CASSLARQGMYEQYF. The CDR3 DNA sequence: TGTGCCAGCAGCTTAGCCCGGCAGGGCATGTACGAGCAGTACTTC.

The V gene is TRBV25-1, the J gene TRBJ2-7; TRBD1 matches at 8 bases. This CDR3 has 15 amino acids. Trimming at V came to 2 bases and at J to 0 bases, leaving 3 bases not matched to a gene. CDR1 is MGHDK and CDR2 is SYGVNS in the germline V gene. The CDR3 here is CASSEPGQVSYEQYF. In DNA form, the CDR3 reads TGTGCCAGCAGTGAACCGGGACAGGTCTCCTACGAGCAGTACTTC.

This rearrangement joins TRBV28 to TRBJ2-5; D is perhaps TRBD2 (6 bases). V lost 3 bases, J lost 5 bases, and 22 bases lay in between. Germline V gene data show CDR1 as MDHEN and CDR2 as SYDVKM. The CDR3 totals 17 residues. The CDR3 sequence: CASSLGGPATSSETQYF. CDR3 in DNA: TGTGCCAGCAGTTTGGGGGGTCCAGCGACTTCTTCGGAGACCCAGTACTTC.

V usage is TRBV25-1 and J usage is TRBJ2-7; tentatively, D is TRBD1 (5 bases). Germline CDR1 and CDR2: MGHDK and SYGVNS. V shed 1 base and J shed 3 bases, with 13 bases lying between them. The CDR3 totals 15 residues. The CDR3 sequence: CASSESGYVNYEQYF. DNA for the CDR3: TGTGCCAGCAGTGAATCAGGGTATGTTAACTACGAGCAGTACTTC.

This chain uses TRBV18 with TRBJ2-1; 15 positions agree with TRBD2. Germline-derived CDR1 and CDR2 are KGHSH and LQKENI. The J segment lost 9 bases and the V segment lost 6 bases, leaving 9 bases of the junction unmatched. The CDR3 covers 16 residues. The CDR3 DNA reads TGTGCCAGCTCCCTTGGACTAGCGGGAGGGCGGAGTGAGCAGTTCTTC. Translating gives CASSLGLAGGRSEQFF.